A selection of T cell receptor beta chains follows, all from one sample in a study of regulatory T cells in long-lasting Graves disease. TCRdb analysed the multiplex PCR reads with MiXCR anew, one entry per CDR3 protein. Of 400,000 to 500,000 distinct CDR3 sequences listed, 15% to 20% are singletons. This same sample was also part of a study on T cells in Graves' hyperthyroidism and ophthalmopathy.

This sample comprised peripheral blood mononuclear cells (PBMCs), obtained at new diagnosis, from a patient treated with antithyroid drugs. Receptors were obtained from a woman in her 30s with Graves disease. Both conserved end residues are trimmed from each CDR3. Expanded clones are given a class, and other clones once, few, many or no size at all.

clone_size j_call cdr3_length v_call cdr3_aa
many TRBJ2-7 11 TRBV28 ASSWQGAYEQY
many TRBJ2-5 13 TRBV28 ASSFPGQGEETQY
many TRBJ2-7 13 TRBV10-3 AIGSGGTVSYEQY
many TRBJ1-1 10 TRBV29-1 SLNRDGAEAF
many TRBJ1-2 10 TRBV12-3/TRBV12-4 ASSLASYGYT
. TRBJ2-1 13 TRBV29-1 SWGHGRISYNEQF
few TRBJ2-5 10 TRBV27 ASSLDLVTQY
. TRBJ1-5 12 TRBV20-1 SARDKKIFQPQH
many TRBJ1-1 12 TRBV2 ASSIRSMNTEAF
many TRBJ1-2 13 TRBV6-2/TRBV6-3 ASSPRGVGGEGYT
. TRBJ1-5 12 TRBV2 ASSETGFGQPQH
. TRBJ2-1 12 TRBV7-2 ASSLAGDVPEQF
few TRBJ2-7 12 TRBV9 ASTPSLGSYEQY
many TRBJ2-1 14 TRBV7-2 ASSLNHGVGNNEQF
many TRBJ2-5 11 TRBV6-2/TRBV6-3 ASHSGRVKTQY
many TRBJ2-1 13 TRBV11-2 ASSLVASRGNEQF
few TRBJ2-2 12 TRBV4-1 ASSGRIDTGELF
. TRBJ1-3 12 TRBV7-2 ASSLWEAGNTIY
many TRBJ2-1 12 TRBV20-1 SARLARGYNEQF
few TRBJ2-7 14 TRBV5-4 ASSLRASGPSYEQY
. TRBJ1-5 14 TRBV5-6 ASSMRQARLVQPQH
few TRBJ2-5 10 TRBV29-1 SVVIRDETQY
many TRBJ2-1 15 TRBV11-2 ASSLLGGPDSYNEQF
few TRBJ1-6 10 TRBV3-1 ASSQGYSPLH
. TRBJ2-1 14 TRBV6-2/TRBV6-3 ASSYSRGESSNEQF
many TRBJ1-2 11 TRBV5-1 ASSFGGAQGYT
few TRBJ1-4 14 TRBV6-2/TRBV6-3 ASRDLKGRTNEKLF
. TRBJ1-1 10 TRBV27 ASHQGGSEAF
many TRBJ2-1 11 TRBV11-2 ASTVTGYNEQF